This T cell receptor beta chain came from a study of Tregs in tolerant kidney transplant recipients. Libraries were prepared by immunoSEQ multiplex PCR; TCRdb keeps only in-frame clonotypes and omits some of them. This table holds over 60,000 clones, around 84% found once. V dropped 5 bases and J dropped 7; count of bases not matched to a gene: 15. CDR1 is LNHNV and CDR2 is YYDKDF in the germline V gene (reference sequence). The CDR3 has 18 residues. The TCR sequence derives from a human donor in good health. The rearrangement uses TRBV15 and TRBJ2-2, with 11 bases matching TRBD2. Sequences were obtained from CD4+ T cells from blood. Here the CDR3 DNA reads TGTGCCACCAGCGAGCCCGGGGGGCTAGCGGGAGGCATCGGGGAGCTGTTTTTT. Amino acid sequence: CATSEPGGLAGGIGELFF.